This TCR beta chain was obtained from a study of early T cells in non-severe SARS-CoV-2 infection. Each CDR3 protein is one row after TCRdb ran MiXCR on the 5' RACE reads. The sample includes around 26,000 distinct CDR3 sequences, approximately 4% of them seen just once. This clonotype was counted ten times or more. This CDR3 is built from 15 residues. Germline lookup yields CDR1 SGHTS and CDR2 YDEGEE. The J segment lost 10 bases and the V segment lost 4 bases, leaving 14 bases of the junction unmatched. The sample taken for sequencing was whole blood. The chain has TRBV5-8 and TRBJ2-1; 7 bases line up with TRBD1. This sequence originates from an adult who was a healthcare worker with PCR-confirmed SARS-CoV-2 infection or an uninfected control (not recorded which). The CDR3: CASSPRGLRGREQFF. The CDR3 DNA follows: TGTGCCAGCAGCCCCCGGGGCCTTAGGGGGCGGGAGCAGTTCTTC.